This T cell receptor beta chain was sequenced in a study of shared clonotypes between healthy human individuals. From germline, CDR1 is MNHEY and CDR2 SMNVEV (reference sequence). This CDR3 has 14 amino acids. V lost 5 bases, J lost 0 bases, and 7 bases lay in between. Deep-level running was used for the assay. Original handling: Owing to the provision of junction-only sequences devoid of quality scores by immunoSEQ, filtering differed. The method was immunoSEQ multiplex PCR; TCRdb's version includes in-frame clones alone and lacks a portion of them. V and J calls and clone size are those listed in that table; D and trimming were worked out from the DNA. The sample carries a few million clones, roughly 93% recorded once. Terminally differentiated effector memory CD45RA+ cells were excluded from the naive CD8 cells, which were CD45RO-negative and positively selected for CCR7. Recent acute infections and vaccinations were absent in the healthy HIV-negative adult donors.

This receptor was identified in a man between 18 and 29 years old in good health. Some clones in this sample may be carry-over from other donors' samples. The V call is TRBV27, the J call TRBJ1-4; D is unclear. What was sequenced was naive CD8+ T cells from PBMCs. Written as DNA, the CDR3 is TGTGCCAGCAGTCCTCAGGCAACTAATGAAAAACTGTTTTTT. It encodes CASSPQATNEKLFF.